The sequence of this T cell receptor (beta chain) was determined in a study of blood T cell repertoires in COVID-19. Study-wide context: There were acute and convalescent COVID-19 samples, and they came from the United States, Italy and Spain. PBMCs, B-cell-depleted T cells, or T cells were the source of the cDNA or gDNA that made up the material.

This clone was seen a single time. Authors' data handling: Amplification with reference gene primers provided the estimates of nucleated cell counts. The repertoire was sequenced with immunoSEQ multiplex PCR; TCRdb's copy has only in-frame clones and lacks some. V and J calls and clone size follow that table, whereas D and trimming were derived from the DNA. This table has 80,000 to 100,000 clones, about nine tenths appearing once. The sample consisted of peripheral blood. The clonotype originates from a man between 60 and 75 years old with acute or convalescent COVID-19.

The CDR3 loop is CASSLGLGETQYF. The CDR3, as DNA: TGTGCCAGCAGCTTGGGACTTGGGGAGACCCAGTACTTC. V usage is TRBV7-9 and J usage is TRBJ2-5; a possible D gene is TRBD2 (6 bases). The CDR3 is made up of 13 amino acids. V lost 3 bases, J lost 5 bases, and 10 bases lay in between. Per the germline V gene, CDR1 is SEHNR and CDR2 is FQNEAQ (reference sequence).